This is a list of T cell receptor beta chains from one sample in a study of blood T cells in healthy people across ages. TCRdb called the 5' RACE reads again in MiXCR, with one record for every CDR3 protein. The sample yields about 1.1 million distinct CDR3 sequences, about two fifths seen once. Sequencing input: blood. The receptors originated from a man between 18 and 29 years old in good health. CDR3s include the opening cysteine and the closing phenylalanine or tryptophan. D genes are given only for firm matches. Rows give clone size only sometimes, using once, few, many, or a class for an expanded clone.

V gene	J gene	D gene	clone size	CDR3 DNA	CDR3 protein
TRBV12-3/TRBV12-4	TRBJ1-2	NA	many	TGTGCCAGCAGTTTAGCGGACTTCTATGGCTACACCTTC	CASSLADFYGYTF
TRBV11-1	TRBJ2-7	TRBD1	few	TGTGCCAGCAGCGACTTCTCGGGACAGGGGCACTACGAGCAGTACTTC	CASSDFSGQGHYEQYF
TRBV30	TRBJ1-2	NA	few	TGTGTCGCGTCGGGGGGTTTGCCCGAAATTATGAGCTATGGCTACACCTTC	CVASGGLPEIMSYGYTF
TRBV7-9	TRBJ1-1	NA	NA	TGTGCCAGTGCCCAGTTTGAGAACACTGAAGCTTTCTTT	CASAQFENTEAFF
TRBV7-2	TRBJ2-1	NA	NA	TGTGCCAGCAGCTCAATGAGTTTTGGCGCATCGGACGAGCAGTTCTTC	CASSSMSFGASDEQFF
TRBV28	TRBJ2-7	NA	many	TGTGCCAGCAGGGGGAGCTCCTACGAGCAGTACTTC	CASRGSSYEQYF
TRBV13	TRBJ2-2	NA	NA	TGTGCCAGCAGCTTCCTAGGGGATACCGGGGAGCTGTTTTTT	CASSFLGDTGELFF
TRBV6-5	TRBJ2-1	NA	few	TGTGCCAGCTTTGATTGGGGGGCAAGATACAATGAGCAGTTCTTC	CASFDWGARYNEQFF
TRBV6-1	TRBJ1-2	NA	few	TGTGCCAGCAGCGGAAGGGGGGACTATGGCTACACCTTC	CASSGRGDYGYTF
TRBV7-2	TRBJ2-4	NA	few	TGTGCCAGCAGCTCCCCTAGACTTGGGAACATTCAGTACTTC	CASSSPRLGNIQYF
TRBV7-2	TRBJ2-2	NA	NA	TGTGCCAGCAGCTTAAAGGCCCAGAGTTCCGGGGAGCTGTTTTTT	CASSLKAQSSGELFF
TRBV4-3	TRBJ2-7	NA	few	TGCGCCAGCAGCCAAGAACGGGACGAGCAGTACTTC	CASSQERDEQYF
TRBV10-3	TRBJ2-1	NA	few	TGTGCCATCAGTGAGCCGGCAGGGGACTATGAGCAGTTCTTC	CAISEPAGDYEQFF
TRBV6-5	TRBJ2-2	TRBD1	NA	TGTGCCAGCAGTGAACAGGGGGTGAACACCGGGGAGCTGTTTTTT	CASSEQGVNTGELFF
TRBV2	TRBJ2-7	NA	NA	TGTGCCAGCAGCCAGGGTGCAAATGAGCAGTACTTC	CASSQGANEQYF
TRBV5-6	TRBJ2-3	NA	NA	TGTGCCAGCAGCTGGGTCAGGGGAGATACGCAGTATTTT	CASSWVRGDTQYF
TRBV12-5	TRBJ1-1	TRBD1	NA	TGTGCTAGTGTCGGGACAGTGGAAGCTTTCTTT	CASVGTVEAFF
TRBV3-1	TRBJ2-7	NA	NA	TGTGCCAGCAGCATAGCGGCCGGCGACTACGAGCAGTACTTC	CASSIAAGDYEQYF
TRBV5-1	TRBJ1-3	NA	NA	TGCGCCAGCAGCCCGGACAGCGCCTCTGGAAACACCATATATTTT	CASSPDSASGNTIYF
TRBV12-3/TRBV12-4	TRBJ2-5	NA	once	TGTGCCAGCAGTTCTGCGGGGCAAGAGGCCCAGTACTTC	CASSSAGQEAQYF
TRBV20-1	TRBJ2-1	NA	NA	TGCAGTGCTGGTGGACAGAGCTCCTACAATGAGCGGTTCTTC	CSAGGQSSYNERFF
TRBV29-1	TRBJ1-6	NA	NA	TGCAGCGTTTACCCAGGGGCGACACCCCTCCACTTT	CSVYPGATPLHF
TRBV9	TRBJ1-2	NA	few	TGTGCCAGCAGCGTAGGGGGTTCGGACTATGGCTACACCTTC	CASSVGGSDYGYTF
TRBV11-1	TRBJ2-1	TRBD2	few	TGTGCCAGCAGCCATAGCGGGGGCCCCTACAATGAGCAGTTCTTC	CASSHSGGPYNEQFF
TRBV5-4	TRBJ2-4	TRBD2	NA	TGTGCCAGCAGCTTGTTGGGGGGGGGAGCCAAAAACATTCAGTACTTC	CASSLLGGGAKNIQYF
TRBV20-1	TRBJ1-5	NA	NA	TGCAGTGCTCCTGGGGGAGTCAATCAGCCCCAGCATTTT	CSAPGGVNQPQHF
TRBV2	TRBJ1-5	TRBD1	NA	TGTGCCAGCAGATTAACGACAGGGGGCTACAATCAGCCCCAGCATTTT	CASRLTTGGYNQPQHF
TRBV20-1	TRBJ2-1	NA	few	TGCAGTGCCCCGCCGGCTCAGGACAGTGCTGATTACAATGAGCAGTTCTTC	CSAPPAQDSADYNEQFF
TRBV10-1	TRBJ2-7	TRBD2	NA	TGCGCCAGCAGTGAGTCGAGGCGGGAGCAGAACCCCTACGAGCAGTACTTC	CASSESRREQNPYEQYF
TRBV4-2	TRBJ2-4	NA	NA	TGTGCCAGCAGCCAGGTCTTGGGGGCAGAAAACATTCAGTACTTC	CASSQVLGAENIQYF
TRBV5-1	TRBJ2-1	NA	NA	TGCGCCAGCAGCACCACCCCTCAGGGTGAGCAGTTCTTC	CASSTTPQGEQFF
TRBV2	TRBJ1-5	NA	NA	TGTGCCAGCAGTGTGGCGGGGCTTGGTCAGCCCCAGCATTTT	CASSVAGLGQPQHF
TRBV12-3/TRBV12-4	TRBJ2-2	NA	NA	TGTGCCAGCAGTTTGGCGGGGCCCGGGGAGCTGTTTTTT	CASSLAGPGELFF
TRBV9	TRBJ2-1	TRBD2	few	TGTGCCAGCAGCGTATTCCGGCTAGCGGGAAACAATGAGCAGTTCTTC	CASSVFRLAGNNEQFF
TRBV12-3/TRBV12-4	TRBJ2-3	NA	few	TGTGCCAGCAGTTTTCACCAGGCTAGCACAGATACGCAGTATTTT	CASSFHQASTDTQYF
TRBV12-3/TRBV12-4	TRBJ2-7	NA	few	TGTGCCAGCAGTCCCATCGACTACGAGCAGTACTTC	CASSPIDYEQYF
TRBV2	TRBJ1-2	NA	few	TGTGCCAGCAGTCTCCTGGCGGATGGCTACACCTTC	CASSLLADGYTF
TRBV2	TRBJ1-2	TRBD1	many	TGTGCCAGCAGATACAGGGGGCGCGACTATGGCTACACCTTC	CASRYRGRDYGYTF
TRBV7-9	TRBJ2-3	NA	few	TGTGCCAGCAGCTCTCCACTCGGGATCACCGAGGAAGATACGCAGTATTTT	CASSSPLGITEEDTQYF
TRBV20-1	TRBJ2-3	NA	NA	TGCAGTGCTAGAGACCGCCTGGGCCAGAGGAGCACAGATACGCAGTATTTT	CSARDRLGQRSTDTQYF
TRBV6-5	TRBJ2-1	NA	NA	TGTGCCAGCAGTTACGTCGGACCCCCAGGAGAGACCCAGTTCTTC	CASSYVGPPGETQFF
TRBV20-1	TRBJ1-2	TRBD1	NA	TGCAGTGCTAAAGTTTCCCAGGGGGCGCAAGGCTACACCTTC	CSAKVSQGAQGYTF
TRBV6-6	TRBJ1-6	NA	NA	TGTGCCAGCAGTTATCCCCCTGGGGAATATAATTCACCCCTCCACTTT	CASSYPPGEYNSPLHF
TRBV5-6	TRBJ2-7	NA	NA	TGTGCCAGCAGCTTGGACAGGCGCACCTACGAGCAGTACTTC	CASSLDRRTYEQYF
TRBV7-8	TRBJ2-3	NA	few	TGTGCCAGCAGCTTAGATTCGGGGGAAGATACGCAGTATTTT	CASSLDSGEDTQYF
TRBV4-3	TRBJ2-7	NA	few	TGCGCCAGCAGCCAAGGGCCCATTGAGACCTACGAGCAGTACTTC	CASSQGPIETYEQYF
TRBV6-6	TRBJ1-2	NA	NA	TGTGCCAGCAGTCCTCGGGTGGGGATTGACGGCTACACCTTC	CASSPRVGIDGYTF
TRBV6-5	TRBJ2-3	NA	NA	TGTGCCAGCAGTTACCGAGAAGGGATAGATACGCAGTATTTT	CASSYREGIDTQYF
TRBV4-1	TRBJ1-1	TRBD1	many	TGCGCCAGCAGCCAAGGTGGGACAGGGAACACTGAAGCTTTCTTT	CASSQGGTGNTEAFF
TRBV5-1	TRBJ2-3	TRBD2	NA	TGCGCCAGCACTCCACGGACTAGCGGGCCCACAGATACGCAGTATTTT	CASTPRTSGPTDTQYF
TRBV6-2/TRBV6-3	TRBJ2-7	NA	few	TGTGCCAGCAGTGAGCCGAGGGACGAGCAGTACTTC	CASSEPRDEQYF
TRBV4-2	TRBJ2-6	TRBD2	NA	TGTGCCAGCAGCCAAGATTGGGAGCGGGGCGCAAAGGGGGCCAACGTCCTGACTTTC	CASSQDWERGAKGANVLTF
TRBV7-3	TRBJ2-6	NA	NA	TGTGCCAGCAGCTTAACGAAACCGGGTGGGACCAACGTCCTGACTTTC	CASSLTKPGGTNVLTF
TRBV7-2	TRBJ2-1	TRBD1	few	TGTGCCAGCAGCTGGGACAGGCAATCCTACAATGAGCAGTTCTTC	CASSWDRQSYNEQFF
TRBV4-2	TRBJ1-1	NA	few	TGTGCCAGCAGCCAAGATGGGGCCCTGAACACTGAAGCTTTCTTT	CASSQDGALNTEAFF
TRBV5-1	TRBJ2-5	TRBD1	NA	TGCGCCAGCAGCTCAGAGGGGGCTCGTACGTACTTC	CASSSEGARTYF
TRBV10-3	TRBJ1-1	NA	few	TGTGCCATCAGTGTCGTTCGGGGAGCTGAAGCTTTCTTT	CAISVVRGAEAFF
TRBV12-3/TRBV12-4	TRBJ2-5	TRBD1	NA	TGTGCCAGCAGTTTAAAGGGGGCAGACCAAGAGACCCAGTACTTC	CASSLKGADQETQYF